The next 21 T cell receptor beta chains were all read from a single sample in a study of blood T cell repertoires in COVID-19. Assay used: immunoSEQ multiplex PCR; TCRdb lists only in-frame clones, some missing. Here the sample spans roughly 43,000 clones, roughly 85% being singletons. Sample: peripheral blood. Receptors originate from a woman in her 70s in a cohort sampled during active COVID-19.

The chain uses TRBV5-6 and TRBJ1-2, with D uncertain. The length of the CDR3 is 16 residues. V lost 1 base, J lost 6 bases, and 19 bases lay in between. Germline V gene sequence: CDR1 SGHDT, CDR2 YYEEEE. The CDR3: CASSLSLSAETNGYTF. The CDR3 nucleotides read TGTGCCAGCAGCTTGAGTCTGTCCGCGGAAACAAATGGCTACACCTTC.

This chain connects TRBV4-3 to TRBJ2-6, with 7 bases lining up with TRBD2. In germline, CDR1 is LGHNA, CDR2 YSLEER. V shed 4 bases and J 7 bases; nucleotides not matched to a gene: 4. There are 14 residues in the CDR3. CDR3 bases: TGCGCCAGCAGCCCGTGGGGGGGAGCCAACGTCCTGACTTTC. Protein: CASSPWGGANVLTF.

This chain uses TRBV18 with TRBJ2-5, with D perhaps matching TRBD1 (5 bases). From germline, CDR1 is KGHSH and CDR2 LQKENI. V lost 3 bases to trimming and J lost 3 bases, with 17 bases between them. This CDR3 comprises 16 residues. This CDR3 is CASSPQGIPTKETQYF. In DNA form, the CDR3 reads TGTGCCAGCTCACCCCAGGGAATCCCCACAAAAGAGACCCAGTACTTC.

The chain uses TRBV5-8 and TRBJ2-3; 12 positions agree with TRBD2. In germline, CDR1 is SGHTS, CDR2 YDEGEE. The CDR3 covers 16 residues. V dropped 3 bases and J dropped 4; count of bases not matched to a gene: 6. CDR3 in DNA: TGTGCCAGCAGCTCTCTACTAGCGGGAGGCGCAGATACGCAGTATTTT. The encoded protein is CASSSLLAGGADTQYF.

This clone was seen a single time. The rearrangement links TRBV5-5 to TRBJ2-1; TRBD2 matches 7 bases. This CDR3 is built from 15 residues. Germline V CDR1 and CDR2: SGHKS, YYEKEE (reference sequence). Germline trimming cut 4 bases from V and 3 bases from J; bases unmatched to any gene: 7. DNA of the CDR3: TGTGCCAGCAGCGTCGGGACTAACCACTACAATGAGCAGTTCTTC. It yields the protein CASSVGTNHYNEQFF. The full variable domain, in which reference TRBV5-5 and TRBJ2-1 provide the parts outside the CDR3, is DAGVTQSPTHLIKTRGQQVTLRCSPISGHKSVSWYQQVLGQGPQFIFQYYEKEERGRGNFPDRFSARQFPNYSSELNVNALLLGDSALYLCASSVGTNHYNEQFFGPGTRLTVL.

This sequence joins TRBV27 and TRBJ2-7; maybe TRBD1 (6 bases). The CDR3 totals 15 residues. CDR1 is MNHEY, CDR2 SMNVEV, per germline (reference sequence). The V end was cut by 3 bases, the J end by 2 bases, with 14 bases between. This chain's CDR3 is CASSFRGHATYEQYF. The DNA of the CDR3 is TGTGCCAGCAGTTTTAGGGGACACGCCACCTACGAGCAGTACTTC.

A few counts support this clone. This chain links TRBV6-2 or TRBV6-3 with TRBJ1-5, with D possibly being TRBD1 (6 bases). CDR3 length: 15 residues. V dropped 2 bases and J dropped 6 bases, with 14 bases sitting between them. The V gene's germline CDR1 is MNHEY and CDR2 SVGEGT. DNA of the CDR3: TGTGCCAGCAGTTACCATACAGGGCCCCGTCAGCCCCAGCATTTT. It specifies CASSYHTGPRQPQHF.

The chain joins TRBV18 to TRBJ2-1, with D perhaps matching TRBD2 (6 bases). This CDR3 region has 15 residues. Germline loops: CDR1 KGHSH, CDR2 LQKENI. V lost 0 bases to trimming and J lost 5 bases, with 11 bases between them. CDR3 loop: CASSPPVRGNNEQFF. CDR3 in DNA: TGTGCCAGCTCACCACCGGTCCGGGGGAACAATGAGCAGTTCTTC.

The genes are TRBV18 and TRBJ2-7, with D unclear. The CDR3 extends over 14 amino acids. V shed 0 bases and J shed 3 bases, with 9 bases lying between them. The germline V gene encodes CDR1 KGHSH and CDR2 LQKENI. Written as DNA, the CDR3 is TGTGCCAGCTCACCACCGATGAGCAACTACGAGCAGTACTTC. Residues: CASSPPMSNYEQYF.

V is TRBV7-2 and J is TRBJ2-7; 8 bases are shared with TRBD1. The length of the CDR3 is 15 residues. J gave up 8 bases and V 2 bases, and 11 bases lay outside the gene matches. CDR1 is SGHTA and CDR2 is FQGNSA in the germline V gene. CDR3 sequence (DNA): TGTGCCAGCAGCTTACCTTCGGCAGGGGGCTTGCAGCAGTACTTC. It is translated as CASSLPSAGGLQQYF.

The rearrangement uses TRBV5-1 and TRBJ1-3; D ambiguous. V lost 1 base and J lost 0, with 11 bases in between. Germline CDR1 is SGHRS and CDR2 is YFSETQ. CDR3 size: 16 residues. CDR3 nucleotide sequence: TGCGCCAGCAGCTTGACGGTGACAAGCTCTGGAAACACCATATATTTT. This translates into CASSLTVTSSGNTIYF.

The chain links TRBV5-6 to TRBJ1-1; D is undetermined. From germline, CDR1 is SGHDT and CDR2 YYEEEE. The CDR3 loop spans 16 amino acids. Between the trimmed V and J ends, which lost 4 bases and 4 bases, there was a span of 20 bases. CDR3 DNA sequence: TGTGCCAGCAGCGTAAGAACGACGGGGTTTGGCACTGAAGCTTTCTTT. It yields the protein CASSVRTTGFGTEAFF.

The chain is built from TRBV9 and TRBJ2-3; 11 nucleotides agree with TRBD2. The germline gives CDR1 SGDLS, CDR2 YYNGEE. The CDR3 consists of 16 residues. V dropped 3 bases and J dropped 2; count of bases not matched to a gene: 5. The DNA for the CDR3 is TGTGCCAGCAGCGCCGTAGCGGGAGGGCCCACAGATACGCAGTATTTT. This encodes CASSAVAGGPTDTQYF.

The gene calls are TRBV6-5 and TRBJ2-3; no clear D. Germline V gene sequence: CDR1 MNHEY, CDR2 SVGAGI. The ends were cut back, 10 bases at V and 0 bases at J, with 11 bases in the middle. This CDR3 is 13 amino acids long. The CDR3 region has the DNA TGTGCCACCGCGGCCGGAAGCACAGATACGCAGTATTTT. Protein sequence: CATAAGSTDTQYF.

This rearrangement joins TRBV4-2 to TRBJ2-5; 11 bases agree with TRBD1. This CDR3 region has 15 residues. After removal of 5 bases from V and 2 bases from J, the junction contained 4 bases not matched to a gene. Germline CDR1 LGHNA, CDR2 YNFKEQ. CDR3 sequence (DNA): TGTGCCAGCAGCGCGGACAGGGGGCGGCAAGAGACCCAGTACTTC. This gives the protein CASSADRGRQETQYF.

Only one count was recorded for this clone. CDR3 amino acids: CASSSRIQGSDYGYTF. CDR3 nucleotides: TGTGCCAGCAGCTCCCGCATACAGGGGAGCGACTATGGCTACACCTTC. This chain joins TRBV7-9 and TRBJ1-2; 7 bases match TRBD1. Germline CDR1 and CDR2: SEHNR and FQNEAQ (reference sequence). CDR3 size: 16 residues. Losses at the gene ends were 4 bases for V and 3 bases for J; bases not matched to a gene: 11.

On this clone: At one boundary the junction diverges from the germline segment, which might be a read error. J is TRBJ2-1 and V is TRBV7-2; 9 bases align to TRBD2. CDR1 SGHTA and CDR2 FQGNSA come from the germline V gene. The CDR3 totals 14 residues. The DNA for the CDR3 is TGTGTCAGCGGGCTAGCGGGACCGTACAATGAGCAGTTCTTC. Its translation: CVSGLAGPYNEQFF.

This clone has a single count. The rearrangement joins TRBV18 to TRBJ1-1; TRBD1 is a possible D gene (5 bases). V lost 2 bases and J 1 base, leaving 11 bases between the germline ends. Looked up from germline, CDR1 is KGHSH and CDR2 is LQKENI. This CDR3 has 15 amino acids. The DNA for the CDR3 is TGTGCCAGCTCACCAGCCCAGGGCCCGAACACTGAAGCTTTCTTT. This codes for CASSPAQGPNTEAFF.

The sample holds a few counts of this clone. V gene TRBV30 combines with J gene TRBJ1-2, with D possibly matching TRBD1 (5 bases). The V end was cut by 3 bases, the J end by 6 bases, with 8 bases between. CDR1 and CDR2 from the germline V gene are GTSNPN and SVGIG (reference sequence). This CDR3 contains 11 residues. CDR3 in amino acids: CAWSAGDGYTF. The CDR3 nucleotides are TGTGCCTGGAGCGCGGGGGATGGCTACACCTTC.

This chain links TRBV7-2 with TRBJ2-1; D possibly corresponds to TRBD1 (6 bases). The germline V gene has CDR1 SGHTA and CDR2 FQGNSA. Between the trimmed V and J ends, which lost 5 bases and 2 bases, there was a span of 13 bases. This CDR3 has 15 amino acids. This CDR3 reads CASSPTWGPYNEQFF. CDR3 DNA sequence: TGTGCCAGCAGCCCTACCTGGGGGCCCTACAATGAGCAGTTCTTC.

The chain joins TRBV6-5 to TRBJ2-1; 9 bases agree with TRBD1. The V gene end was trimmed by 6 bases and the J gene end by 0 bases; junction bases not matched to a gene: 3. Germline CDR1 and CDR2: MNHEY and SVGAGI. CDR3 length: 15 amino acids. CDR3 loop: CASRSGQGSYNEQFF. In nucleotides, the CDR3 is TGTGCCAGCAGATCGGGACAGGGCTCCTACAATGAGCAGTTCTTC.